The sequence of this T cell receptor beta chain was determined in a study of cytomegalovirus exposure and HLA in healthy donors. Study-level findings and limits: Per published reports, the classifier diagnosed cytomegalovirus status with high specificity and sensitivity.

As regards this clone: What it recognizes is unknown.

The approximately 130-subject validation cohort, separate from the 666-subject first cohort, included the donors. The assay was immunoSEQ multiplex PCR, and TCRdb's table has in-frame clones only and misses some. The sample holds just over 20,000 clones, 97% seen once. The germline CDR1 and CDR2 sequences are LNHNV and YYDKDF (reference sequence). V lost 5 bases, J lost 3 bases, and 7 bases stayed unmatched. The CDR3 extends over 14 amino acids. The chain combines TRBV15 with TRBJ2-7, with TRBD2 matching 7 bases. The sequencing sample was made of PBMCs. This clonotype was sampled from a man aged 30 to 39 in good health and CMV-seropositive. The CDR3 DNA sequence: TGTGCCACCAGCTCTAGCGGTGGGGGCTACGAGCAGTACTTC. Amino acid sequence: CATSSSGGGYEQYF.